Described below is a single T cell receptor (beta chain) sequence and its context. The antigen is not known. Produced via immunoSEQ multiplex PCR; TCRdb's table is partial and in-frame only. The sample holds about 46,000 clones, about four fifths seen once. These data are taken from a study of radiotherapy plus CTLA-4 blockade in lung cancer. Study overall: Patients showed objective responses in roughly 18% of cases, and disease control was achieved by approximately 33%.

Study-wide points: In blood, after radiotherapy plus ipilimumab, tumor-derived TCR clones expanded.

Trimming removed 4 bases at V and 6 bases at J, with 12 bases between. The CDR3 is 14 amino acids. Germline CDR1 and CDR2: LNHDA and SQIVND (reference sequence). The source material was peripheral blood, sampled from a patient treated with radiotherapy plus ipilimumab. The rearrangement links TRBV19 to TRBJ1-4; the D is unclear. This clonotype originated in a human donor with non-small cell lung cancer who had a complete response to radiotherapy plus ipilimumab. CDR3: CASSTGLHDEKLFF. The CDR3 DNA reads TGTGCCAGTAGTACCGGACTACACGATGAAAAACTGTTTTTT.